The 9 T cell receptor beta chains below all came from one sample that was sequenced in a study of T cell responses to AZD1222 COVID-19 vaccine. Using immunoSEQ multiplex PCR, the repertoire was profiled, and TCRdb retains in-frame clones only, with some absent. The table has approximately 100,000 clones, roughly 91% seen once. The source material was peripheral blood, sampled on day 0 of AZD1222 vaccination. These receptors all stem from an adult in good health.

In this sample, this clone turned up once. The rearrangement joins TRBV3-1 (or the pseudogene TRBV3-2) to TRBJ1-1, with D possibly TRBD1 on 5 matching bases. V was pared by 1 base and J by 7 bases, with 13 bases between. CDR1 is LGHDT and CDR2 is YNNKEL in the germline V gene (reference sequence). The CDR3 extends over 14 amino acids. The CDR3 DNA sequence: TGTGCCAGCAGCCAAGGGGTAAGGGACGTTGAAGCTTTCTTT. Its translation is CASSQGVRDVEAFF.

This clone turned up a few times. The chain combines TRBV27 with TRBJ2-2; perhaps TRBD2 as D (6 bases). Germline values: CDR1 MNHEY, CDR2 SMNVEV (reference sequence). The CDR3 loop spans 16 amino acids. Trimming stripped 5 bases from V and 4 bases from J, with 17 bases between. The chain's CDR3 is CASSPQYRGITGELFF. CDR3 DNA: TGTGCCAGCAGTCCACAATACCGGGGGATCACCGGGGAGCTGTTTTTT.

This clone has a single count. The V gene is TRBV4-1, the J gene TRBJ2-7; 10 bases line up with TRBD2. The junction had 4 bases not matched to a gene; V was cut back by 3 bases and J by 2 bases. Germline V CDR1 and CDR2: MGHRA, YSYEKL. The CDR3 length is 15 residues. As DNA, the CDR3 is TGCGCCAGCAGCCAGGGGACTAGCGTGACCTACGAGCAGTACTTC. The encoded protein is CASSQGTSVTYEQYF.

V gene TRBV30 combines with J gene TRBJ2-3; 8 bases are a match to TRBD2. This CDR3 contains 13 residues. V shed 3 bases and J 2 bases; nucleotides not matched to a gene: 1. The V gene's germline CDR1 is GTSNPN and CDR2 SVGIG (reference sequence). The CDR3 nucleotides read TGTGCCTGGAGACTAGCGGCCACAGATACGCAGTATTTT. It codes for CAWRLAATDTQYF.

The rearrangement links TRBV5-6 to TRBJ2-1; 14 bases match TRBD2. Trimming removed 3 bases from V and 8 bases from J; junction bases left unmatched: 4. Per the germline V gene, CDR1 is SGHDT and CDR2 is YYEEEE. The CDR3 spans 15 residues. In DNA form, the CDR3 reads TGTGCCAGCAGCTCCGGGACTAGCGGGAGTTATGAGCAGTTCTTC. It specifies CASSSGTSGSYEQFF.

The gene calls are TRBV12-3 or TRBV12-4 and TRBJ1-2; 9 bases fit TRBD1. The CDR3 covers 13 residues. The ends lost 6 bases at V and 8 bases at J; junction bases unmatched: 7. This CDR3 is CASRTQGARGYTF. For the CDR3, the DNA is TGTGCCAGCAGGACACAGGGGGCGCGGGGCTACACCTTC.

The chain combines TRBV12-3 or TRBV12-4 with TRBJ1-4; D is uncertain. This CDR3 has 12 residues. V lost 6 bases, J lost 11 bases, and 13 bases lay in between. The CDR3 nucleotides read TGTGCCAGCAGCCAGGATGGAGGGAAACTGTTTTTT. This translates into CASSQDGGKLFF.

This chain links TRBV12-3 or TRBV12-4 with TRBJ2-7; a weak D match, TRBD2 (6 bases). The CDR3 is made up of 13 amino acids. V dropped 8 bases and J dropped 0 bases, with 11 bases sitting between them. The CDR3 region is CASGGAVSYEQYF. Here the CDR3 DNA reads TGTGCCAGCGGCGGGGCAGTCTCCTACGAGCAGTACTTC.

J is TRBJ1-1 and V is TRBV9; D gene ambiguous. This CDR3 spans 14 amino acids. The V and J ends lost 1 base and 4 bases respectively, with 11 bases between them. CDR1 and CDR2 (germline): SGDLS, YYNGEE. This CDR3 reads CASSVSPLITEAFF. DNA for the CDR3: TGTGCCAGCAGCGTAAGCCCCCTCATCACTGAAGCTTTCTTT.